The source of this T cell receptor (beta chain) is a study of T-cell reconstitution after alpha-beta-depleted transplantation in children. Overall study findings and caveats: Expanded graft clones numbering several hundred reportedly gave rise to alpha-beta T cells about two months after transplant. Once a year had passed after transplant, T-cell counts and diversity came mostly from newly produced T cells.

The CDR3 has 12 amino acids. Germline CDR1 SQVTM, CDR2 ANQGSEA. This clonotype showed up many times. Its target is not known. Unique molecular identifiers featured in how the TCRbeta library was prepared. A single record per CDR3 protein comes from TCRdb applying MiXCR to the PCR reads. The table includes 200,000 to 250,000 distinct CDR3 sequences, roughly a tenth detected once. V is TRBV29-1 and J is TRBJ2-1; either TRBD1 or TRBD2 may fit D (5 bases each). The receptor was derived from a child younger than two with acute myeloid leukemia, due to receive a stem cell transplant. Here the sequenced sample was PBMCs, taken before TCRalphabeta/CD19-depleted stem cell transplant. The CDR3: CRGVSSYNEQFF. The CDR3 DNA is TGCCGGGGCGTTAGCTCCTACAATGAGCAGTTCTTC.